This TCR beta chain appears in the sequencing data of a study of follicular helper T cells after annual influenza vaccination. Study-wide results and caveats: Plasmablast frequency change correlated with clonality change in ICOS+CD38+ cTfh.

Germline CDR1 is KGHSH and CDR2 is LQKENI. CDR3 length equals 14 residues. Trimming left V 2 bases short and J 4 bases short, with 11 bases between. The data were produced by immunoSEQ multiplex PCR, yet TCRdb's version contains in-frame clones alone and is incomplete. The profile shows 9,500 or so clones, about 81% of them singletons. In regard to this clone: What it binds is unknown.

The time point is: 2015-2016 season, 7 days after influenza vaccination. No donor had influenza vaccine in the prior 6 months; all lived in the community. Cells are cTfh (non-naive CD4+CXCR5+PD-1+), split by ICOS and CD38 into double-positive or double-negative. Sequencing was performed on CXCR5+ CD38- circulating T follicular helper cells from blood, taken 7 days after influenza vaccination. Indicated subset: circulating Tfh, non-naive CD4+CXCR5+PD-1+ (ICOS+CD38+ or ICOS-CD38-). The J gene is TRBJ1-1, the V gene TRBV18, with a tentative D call TRBD1 (5 bases). The TCR comes from an adult who received the influenza vaccine. The CDR3 protein is CASSPTREPTEAFF. CDR3 sequence (DNA): TGTGCCAGCTCACCAACCAGGGAGCCCACTGAAGCTTTCTTT.